The 27 T cell receptor beta chains below come from one sample, sequenced in a study of blood T cells in healthy people across ages. Combining a sample-barcoded 5' primer with a J-beta primer mix, a second PCR ran for roughly 7 to 12 cycles. MiXCR was run by TCRdb on the 5' RACE reads, yielding one entry per CDR3 protein. The sample includes approximately 490,000 distinct CDR3 sequences, about 25% of them seen just once. These data were also reused for a study on T cells of mothers and their children.

Sequences were obtained from blood. These receptors all come from a boy aged 5-17 years in good health.

The chain employs TRBV20-1 and TRBJ2-3; the match to TRBD2 covers 9 bases. The germline CDR1 and CDR2 sequences are DFQATT and SNEGSKA (reference sequence). The V and J ends lost 6 bases and 2 bases, in that order; junction bases with no gene match: 12. CDR3 length equals 16 residues. The CDR3 is CSAPRRLAELTDTQYF. CDR3 bases: TGCAGTGCCCCACGCCGACTAGCGGAACTCACAGATACGCAGTATTTT.

The rearrangement joins TRBV6-2 or TRBV6-3 to TRBJ2-1; 13 nucleotides match TRBD2. The V and J ends lost 6 bases and 0 bases, in that order; junction bases with no gene match: 5. CDR1 and CDR2 (germline): MNHEY, SVGEGT. The CDR3 loop spans 17 amino acids. The CDR3 nucleotides are TGTGCCAGCAGCAGGAGGACTAGCGGGAGCTCCTACAATGAGCAGTTCTTC. This translates into CASSRRTSGSSYNEQFF.

This clonotype has a handful of counts. This chain joins TRBV7-9 and TRBJ1-4, with unresolved D. The CDR3 has 14 amino acids. Between the trimmed V and J ends, which lost 2 bases and 7 bases, there was a span of 11 bases. CDR1 is SEHNR, CDR2 FQNEAQ, per germline (reference sequence). CDR3: CASSLSVAGEKLFF. CDR3 sequence (DNA): TGTGCCAGCAGCTTATCGGTTGCAGGTGAAAAACTGTTTTTT.

This clonotype was picked up a small number of times. Written as DNA, the CDR3 is TGCGCCAGCAGCTTGGATGGGGGGATCGATGAGCAGTTCTTC. This codes for CASSLDGGIDEQFF. The chain couples TRBV5-1 to TRBJ2-1; maybe TRBD2 (6 bases). V lost 0 bases and J 8 bases, leaving 12 bases between the germline ends. The CDR3 has 14 amino acids. Germline V gene lookup returns CDR1 SGHRS and CDR2 YFSETQ.

The table lists this clonotype with many counts. The gene calls are TRBV4-3 and TRBJ2-6; weak D call: TRBD1 (6 bases). V shed 3 bases and J shed 0 bases, with 21 bases lying between them. CDR3 length equals 20 residues. Germline-derived CDR1 and CDR2 are LGHNA and YSLEER. The CDR3 DNA is TGCGCCAGCAGCCAGTTTACCCCCAGGGGCTTTCGCTCTGGGGCCAACGTCCTGACTTTC. Amino acids: CASSQFTPRGFRSGANVLTF.

This chain uses TRBV5-1 with TRBJ1-1, with 7 positions matching TRBD1. V gave up 0 bases and J gave up 3 bases; unmatched junction bases: 2. The CDR3 is made up of 14 amino acids. Germline loops: CDR1 SGHRS, CDR2 YFSETQ. The CDR3 is CASSLVTGDTEAFF. The CDR3 bases are TGCGCCAGCAGCTTGGTAACAGGGGACACTGAAGCTTTCTTT. Based on the CDR3 plus reference TRBV5-1 and TRBJ1-1, the full variable domain is KAGVTQTPRYLIKTRGQQVTLSCSPISGHRSVSWYQQTPGQGLQFLFEYFSETQRNKGNFPGRFSGRQFSNSRSEMNVSTLELGDSALYLCASSLVTGDTEAFFGQGTRLTVV.

This clonotype was seen only a few times. CDR3: CASGLVGLGADTQYF. For the CDR3, the DNA is TGTGCTAGTGGTTTGGTGGGACTAGGGGCAGATACGCAGTATTTT. This chain uses TRBV12-5 with TRBJ2-3; 8 bases match TRBD2. J was trimmed by 4 bases and V by 0 bases; bases with no gene match: 3. There are 15 residues in the CDR3. From germline, CDR1 is LGHNT and CDR2 FRNRAP.

The chain links TRBV6-1 to TRBJ2-5, with 8 bases identical to TRBD2. CDR3 length: 17 amino acids. J gave up 2 bases and V 4 bases, and 12 bases lay outside the gene matches. The germline V gene encodes CDR1 MNHNS and CDR2 SASEGT. This CDR3 reads CASSGEVQRGLQETQYF. CDR3 bases: TGTGCCAGCAGTGGTGAAGTTCAGCGGGGGCTACAAGAGACCCAGTACTTC.

This clonotype was picked up a small number of times. J is TRBJ2-4 and V is TRBV14, with 11 bases aligning to TRBD2. Looked up from germline, CDR1 is SGHDN and CDR2 is FVKESK. V lost 1 base to trimming and J lost 0 bases; unmatched junction nucleotides: 2. CDR3 length: 17 residues. The CDR3 sequence: CASSQGGLAGAKNIQYF. CDR3 sequence (DNA): TGTGCCAGCAGCCAAGGAGGACTAGCGGGAGCCAAAAACATTCAGTACTTC.

This clonotype was recorded a few times. The rearrangement links TRBV7-2 to TRBJ2-4; TRBD2 might be the D (5 bases). The CDR3 contains 14 residues. The V and J ends lost 0 bases and 5 bases respectively, with 8 bases between them. Per germline, CDR1 SGHTA and CDR2 FQGNSA. The DNA of the CDR3 is TGTGCCAGCAGCTTAGCGGTCGGGGAAAACATTCAGTACTTC. Protein: CASSLAVGENIQYF.

The gene calls are TRBV12-5 and TRBJ2-5; 8 bases line up with TRBD1. The J call may be incorrect, as the DNA end agrees better with TRBJ2-1. The CDR3 covers 16 residues. Looked up from germline, CDR1 is LGHNT and CDR2 is FRNRAP. CDR3 amino acids: CASGFLDPGQDDEQFF. In DNA form, the CDR3 reads TGTGCTAGTGGTTTCCTCGATCCGGGACAGGATGACGAGCAGTTCTTC.

In its sample, this clonotype was seen a few times. V and J are TRBV29-1 and TRBJ2-5; 12 bases match TRBD2. Germline V CDR1 and CDR2: SQVTM, ANQGSEA. The V and J ends lost 4 bases and 1 base, in that order; junction bases with no gene match: 7. This CDR3 spans 16 amino acids. CDR3 nucleotide sequence: TGCAGCGTTGTTCTAGCGGGGGGGCCAGTCCAAGAGACCCAGTACTTC. The encoded protein is CSVVLAGGPVQETQYF.

This clonotype was detected many times. J is TRBJ2-5 and V is TRBV3-1; the D is unclear. CDR1 and CDR2 (germline): LGHDT, YNNKEL (reference sequence). CDR3 size: 15 residues. Trimming cost V 3 bases and J 2 bases, with 13 bases left between them. CDR3 loop: CASSHLTEAQETQYF. The CDR3 DNA is TGTGCCAGCAGCCACCTTACAGAAGCTCAAGAGACCCAGTACTTC.

The rearrangement uses TRBV28 and TRBJ2-1, with TRBD1 identical over 11 bases. Losses at the gene ends were 8 bases for V and 6 bases for J; bases not matched to a gene: 15. The CDR3 runs 17 residues. Germline CDR1 MDHEN, CDR2 SYDVKM. CDR3 amino acids: CASRPPAGQGATNEQFF. The CDR3 region has the DNA TGTGCCAGCCGACCCCCTGCCGGACAGGGGGCTACCAATGAGCAGTTCTTC. Filled out from reference TRBV28 and TRBJ2-1, the complete variable domain reads DVKVTQSSRYLVKRTGEKVFLECVQDMDHENMFWYRQDPGLGLRLIYFSYDVKMKEKGDIPEGYSVSREKKERFSLILESASTNQTSMYLCASRPPAGQGATNEQFFGPGTRLTVL.

This clonotype came up a few times. The J gene is TRBJ2-1, the V gene TRBV12-3 or TRBV12-4; 8 bases are shared with TRBD1. The CDR3 has 17 residues. Unmatched junction bases numbered 9, after V lost 3 bases and J lost 2 bases. The chain's CDR3 is CASSFLWTGRPYNEQFF. DNA of the CDR3: TGTGCCAGCAGTTTCCTTTGGACAGGGCGGCCCTACAATGAGCAGTTCTTC.

This clonotype turned up a few times. The chain joins TRBV6-1 to TRBJ1-1, with unresolved D. CDR3 length equals 14 residues. Trimming took 0 bases from V and 2 from J, leaving 7 bases between them. Germline assignment: CDR1 MNHNS and CDR2 SASEGT. The CDR3 reads CASSEAGVNTEAFF. CDR3 sequence (DNA): TGTGCCAGCAGTGAAGCGGGAGTTAACACTGAAGCTTTCTTT.

This clonotype was counted a few times. The V call is TRBV6-8, the J call TRBJ2-5; 7 bases map to TRBD2. Germline V gives CDR1 MNHGY, CDR2 SAAAGT. V was clipped by 6 bases and J by 3 bases; unmatched bases: 4. There are 13 residues in the CDR3. The chain's CDR3 is CASRVAGEETQYF. CDR3 nucleotides: TGTGCCAGCAGGGTAGCGGGTGAAGAGACCCAGTACTTC.

This clonotype was observed a few times. The chain couples TRBV20-1 to TRBJ1-2; D is possibly TRBD1 (5 bases). Deletions cut 6 bases from V and 6 bases from J, with 23 bases between. Germline lookup yields CDR1 DFQATT and CDR2 SNEGSKA (reference sequence). The CDR3 is 15 amino acids. CDR3: CSATVGGSRGDGYTF. CDR3 sequence (DNA): TGCAGTGCCACGGTGGGGGGATCCCGGGGTGATGGCTACACCTTC.

In this sample, this clonotype turned up a few times. The rearrangement uses TRBV7-9 and TRBJ1-1; unclear D gene. The CDR3 consists of 11 residues. The V end lost 8 bases, the J end lost 1 base, and 5 bases lay between the germline ends. CDR1 SEHNR and CDR2 FQNEAQ come from the germline V gene (reference sequence). The CDR3 bases are TGTGCCAGCGGGGAGAACACTGAAGCTTTCTTT. It specifies CASGENTEAFF. Looking up the rest from reference TRBV7-9 and TRBJ1-1 gives the full variable domain: DTGVSQNPRHKITKRGQNVTFRCDPISEHNRLYWYRQTLGQGPEFLTYFQNEAQLEKSRLLSDRFSAERPKGSFSTLEIQRTEQGDSAMYLCASGENTEAFFGQGTRLTVV.

This clonotype was counted only a few times. The chain recombines TRBV4-1 with TRBJ2-6; D gene unclear. CDR3 length: 15 residues. Germline CDR1 MGHRA, CDR2 YSYEKL. Trimming stripped 3 bases from V and 0 bases from J, with 6 bases between. CDR3 in amino acids: CASSQPGSGANVLTF. The CDR3 bases are TGCGCCAGCAGCCAGCCTGGCTCTGGGGCCAACGTCCTGACTTTC.

This clonotype was picked up a small number of times. V gene TRBV24-1 combines with J gene TRBJ2-5, with D maybe TRBD2 (6 bases). V lost 3 bases, J lost 4 bases, and 17 bases lay in between. The CDR3 loop spans 16 amino acids. The germline V gene encodes CDR1 KGHDR and CDR2 SFDVKD. The CDR3 DNA sequence: TGTGCCACCAGTGATCGACGAGCGGGTGGGGCAGAGACCCAGTACTTC. Encoded protein: CATSDRRAGGAETQYF.

This clonotype was seen only a few times. The J gene is TRBJ1-1, the V gene TRBV6-2 or TRBV6-3, with D maybe TRBD1 (5 bases). The CDR3 extends over 16 amino acids. The germline V gene has CDR1 MNHEY and CDR2 SVGEGT. V lost 0 bases and J 6 bases, leaving 17 bases between the germline ends. The chain's CDR3 is CASSYSNGGVRAEAFF. CDR3 coding DNA: TGTGCCAGCAGTTACTCGAATGGAGGGGTGAGGGCTGAAGCTTTCTTT.

This clonotype was observed a handful of times. The rearrangement uses TRBV7-9 and TRBJ2-7; 7 nucleotides align to TRBD1. CDR3 length: 14 amino acids. The ends lost 8 bases at V and 2 bases at J; junction bases unmatched: 9. Germline lookup yields CDR1 SEHNR and CDR2 FQNEAQ (reference sequence). The CDR3 sequence is CASGTGQTAYEQYF. The CDR3 coding sequence is TGTGCCAGCGGTACGGGACAGACTGCCTACGAGCAGTACTTC.

The chain joins TRBV4-2 to TRBJ2-2, with TRBD2 matching 7 bases. Germline V gene data show CDR1 as LGHNA and CDR2 as YNFKEQ. J gave up 4 bases and V 1 base, and 6 bases lay outside the gene matches. The CDR3 has 16 residues. The CDR3 nucleotides are TGTGCCAGCAGCCAAGTACCTAGCGGCTTCACCGGGGAGCTGTTTTTT. Translating gives CASSQVPSGFTGELFF.

In its sample, this clonotype was seen many times. The CDR3 protein is CASSFGQGLAGGDEQFF. The CDR3 DNA is TGCGCCAGCAGCTTTGGACAGGGACTAGCGGGGGGGGATGAGCAGTTCTTC. The gene calls are TRBV4-3 and TRBJ2-1, with 16 bases fitting TRBD2. The CDR3 is 17 amino acids. V was pared by 5 bases and J by 8 bases, with 9 bases of the junction left unmatched. Germline CDR1 reads LGHNA; CDR2 reads YSLEER.

This clonotype was detected only a few times. The genes are TRBV27 and TRBJ1-2; 8 bases line up with TRBD1. V was pared by 8 bases and J by 4 bases, with 12 bases of the junction left unmatched. Germline V CDR1 and CDR2: MNHEY, SMNVEV (reference sequence). The CDR3 runs to 15 residues. The CDR3 region has the DNA TGTGCCAGCGCCGGACAGGGTATGCCTCTCTATGGCTACACCTTC. Translated: CASAGQGMPLYGYTF.

This clonotype was observed many times. The chain recombines TRBV6-6 with TRBJ2-7; 11 positions match TRBD2. The length of the CDR3 is 15 residues. V shed 6 bases and J 2 bases; nucleotides not matched to a gene: 6. Germline CDR1 is MNHNY and CDR2 is SVGAGI (reference sequence). The CDR3 DNA is TGTGCCAGCAGCCTCACTAGCGGGGGAGCCTACGAGCAGTACTTC. This translates into CASSLTSGGAYEQYF.